The 11 T cell receptor beta chains given below trace back to one sample, sequenced in a study of vaccination and CD4 T cells after COVID-19. Treatment defined: roughly 10-day PBMC culture with coronavirus spike peptide pools or control peptides (ViraFEST assay). Which antigens these TCRs recognize remains unknown. An Oncomine TCR Beta short-read assay was used to sequence the DNA from cultured CD4+ T cells. TCRdb independently ran MiXCR on the PCR reads; one entry per CDR3 protein. The sample contains more than 10,000 distinct CDR3 sequences, 41% of which appear only once. The input for sequencing was CD4+ T cells from blood, cultured in vitro, taken after SARS-CoV-2 vaccination. The receptors were gathered from a human donor who had recovered from COVID-19.

The J gene is TRBJ2-7, the V gene TRBV7-2, with 8 bases aligning to TRBD2. The germline V gene encodes CDR1 SGHTA and CDR2 FQGNSA. V shed 5 bases and J 1 base; nucleotides not matched to a gene: 10. The CDR3 spans 16 residues. CDR3 coding DNA: TGTGCCAGCAGCGAATTCGGGAGGGGATTATCCTACGAGCAGTACTTC. As protein: CASSEFGRGLSYEQYF.

The CDR3 coding sequence is TGCAGTGCTATTCCGACCGACACCGAAAAACTGTTTTTT. The encoded protein is CSAIPTDTEKLFF. The chain recombines TRBV20-1 with TRBJ1-4; no clear D. V gave up 4 bases and J gave up 8 bases, with 14 bases separating them. This CDR3 region has 13 residues. Germline V gives CDR1 DFQATT, CDR2 SNEGSKA (reference sequence).

This sequence joins TRBV28 and TRBJ1-5; D uncertain. This CDR3 comprises 12 residues. Germline assignment: CDR1 MDHEN and CDR2 SYDVKM. The V and J ends lost 1 base and 7 bases respectively, with 5 bases between them. DNA for the CDR3: TGTGCCAGCAGTTTATTCGGCCAGCCCCAGCATTTT. It translates to CASSLFGQPQHF.

By sample fraction, this clonotype is medium-sized. The gene calls are TRBV11-2 and TRBJ1-5; 9 nucleotides match TRBD1. CDR1 and CDR2 (germline): SGHAT, FQNNGV. Trimming took 5 bases from V and 5 from J; bases not matched to a gene: 4. CDR3 size: 14 residues. The CDR3 spells CASSIGQGHQPQHF. For the CDR3, the DNA is TGTGCCAGCAGCATAGGACAGGGGCATCAGCCCCAGCATTTT.

The V and J genes are TRBV20-1 and TRBJ1-2, with a weak D call TRBD1 (6 bases). Trimming left V 2 bases short and J 2 bases short, with 18 bases between. Per germline, CDR1 DFQATT and CDR2 SNEGSKA (reference sequence). CDR3 size: 16 residues. The CDR3, as DNA: TGCAGTGCTAGAAGGGGGGGCGCCACGATCAACTATGGCTACACCTTC. This codes for CSARRGGATINYGYTF.

V and J are TRBV4-1 and TRBJ2-7, with a weak D call TRBD2 (6 bases). Germline CDR1 is MGHRA and CDR2 is YSYEKL. This CDR3 region has 15 residues. V lost 0 bases and J 2 bases, leaving 11 bases between the germline ends. The CDR3 DNA reads as TGCGCCAGCAGCCAAGATGGGGAGGACCCCTACGAGCAGTACTTC. Translation: CASSQDGEDPYEQYF.

V gene TRBV28 combines with J gene TRBJ1-1, with a weak D call TRBD1 (6 bases). The CDR3 totals 13 residues. Trimming shortened V by 5 bases and J by 10 bases, and 17 bases separated the two germline ends. The germline CDR1 and CDR2 sequences are MDHEN and SYDVKM. The CDR3 sequence: CASSRRDTKAAFF. For the CDR3, the DNA is TGTGCCAGCAGTCGCCGGGACACCAAGGCAGCTTTCTTT.

This clonotype was seen more than once but under ten times. This chain connects TRBV27 to TRBJ1-1; TRBD1 might be the D (5 bases). The CDR3 has 15 amino acids. V lost 6 bases to trimming and J lost 6 bases, with 20 bases between them. Germline CDR1 is MNHEY and CDR2 is SMNVEV (reference sequence). CDR3 DNA: TGTGCCAGCAGGAGTTACGTTGGGGCGCAGGCTGAAGCTTTCTTT. This encodes CASRSYVGAQAEAFF.

The chain combines TRBV7-3 with TRBJ2-7, with 9 bases aligning to TRBD1. After removal of 5 bases from V and 2 bases from J, the junction contained 7 bases not matched to a gene. The CDR3 extends over 15 amino acids. Germline V gene data show CDR1 as SGHTA and CDR2 as FQGTGA. The CDR3 DNA reads as TGTGCCAGCAGCAGAGACAGGGGGGCCCCCTACGAGCAGTACTTC. Its translation: CASSRDRGAPYEQYF.

The V and J genes are TRBV7-3 and TRBJ2-5; D gene uncertain. The ends were cut back, 5 bases at V and 2 bases at J, with 12 bases in the middle. The CDR3 is 14 residues long. Germline values: CDR1 SGHTA, CDR2 FQGTGA. CDR3 sequence reads: CASSQGIEQETQYF. The CDR3 coding sequence is TGTGCCAGCAGCCAAGGCATAGAACAAGAGACCCAGTACTTC.

The gene calls are TRBV12-3 or TRBV12-4 and TRBJ1-5; D not resolved. V was cut by 3 bases and J by 4 bases, with 16 bases left in between. The CDR3 sequence is 16 residues long. In DNA, the CDR3 is TGTGCCAGCAGTTTTACGGAAGACGTATGGAATCAGCCCCAGCATTTT. Translating it yields CASSFTEDVWNQPQHF.